This entry lists 14 T cell receptor beta chains sequenced from one sample in a study of blood T cells in healthy people across ages. A second PCR of roughly 7 to 11 cycles used a sample-barcoded 5' primer and a J-beta primer mix. TCRdb re-analysed the 5' RACE reads in MiXCR, keeping a single row per CDR3 protein. The data contain 650,000 to 800,000 distinct CDR3 sequences, more than 45% of them seen just once; the ten biggest clones take up roughly 12%. Sequencing input: blood. The receptors derive from a woman of 80 years or more in good health.

This clonotype was seen repeatedly, ten times or more. The chain uses TRBV7-2 and TRBJ2-3; TRBD2 matches at 12 bases. This CDR3 is 15 amino acids long. V was pared by 5 bases and J by 5 bases, with 5 bases of the junction left unmatched. Germline V CDR1 and CDR2: SGHTA, FQGNSA. CDR3 sequence (DNA): TGTGCCAGCAGCACCCGGACTAGCGGGAAAGATACGCAGTATTTT. It yields the protein CASSTRTSGKDTQYF.

This chain joins TRBV6-1 and TRBJ2-1; 8 bases line up with TRBD2. V shed 8 bases, J shed 5 bases, and the junction held 14 bases outside the gene matches. Germline V gives CDR1 MNHNS, CDR2 SASEGT. This CDR3 has 16 amino acids. The CDR3 loop is CASAGTSTPLHNEQFF. The CDR3 region has the DNA TGTGCCAGCGCCGGGACTAGTACGCCACTCCACAATGAGCAGTTCTTC.

V and J are TRBV7-9 and TRBJ2-7, with 7 bases that match TRBD1. The V and J ends lost 6 bases and 4 bases, in that order; junction bases with no gene match: 12. Germline-derived CDR1 and CDR2 are SEHNR and FQNEAQ (reference sequence). The CDR3 sequence is 15 residues long. CDR3 loop: CASSQGTVSAYEQYF. In DNA form, the CDR3 reads TGTGCCAGCAGTCAGGGGACAGTCAGCGCGTACGAGCAGTACTTC.

To note about this clonotype: Sequence at one end of the junction differs from germline and may be a read error. The chain recombines TRBV6-5 with TRBJ2-1, with 11 nucleotides matching TRBD2. The CDR3 consists of 16 residues. Germline-derived CDR1 and CDR2 are MNHEY and SVGAGI. The CDR3 region has the DNA TGTACCAGCAGTTCAACCTGGACTAGCGGGCGAGAGACCCAGTTCTTC. Its protein product is CTSSSTWTSGRETQFF.

This chain uses TRBV15 with TRBJ2-1, with D perhaps being TRBD1 or TRBD2 (5 bases each). The germline V gene has CDR1 LNHNV and CDR2 YYDKDF (reference sequence). The CDR3 extends over 16 amino acids. Trimming removed 0 bases from V and 5 bases from J, with 14 bases in between. The CDR3 is CATSREGGAADNEQFF. DNA for the CDR3: TGTGCCACCAGCAGAGAAGGTGGGGCAGCGGACAATGAGCAGTTCTTC.

This clonotype was seen a handful of times. V is TRBV5-5 and J is TRBJ2-1; TRBD2 matches 10 bases. CDR3 size: 13 residues. Trimming cost V 4 bases and J 7 bases; bases outside gene matches: 2. The germline V gene encodes CDR1 SGHKS and CDR2 YYEKEE (reference sequence). DNA of the CDR3: TGTGCCAGCAGCGTGGGACTAGCGAATGAGCAGTTCTTC. It encodes CASSVGLANEQFF.

This clonotype occurred many times. This rearrangement joins TRBV7-2 to TRBJ2-5; D not resolved. Trimming removed 1 base from V and 0 bases from J, with 9 bases in between. CDR1 is SGHTA, CDR2 FQGNSA, per germline. This CDR3 is 15 amino acids long. CDR3 in amino acids: CASSLGRLYQETQYF. CDR3 DNA sequence: TGTGCCAGCAGCTTAGGAAGGCTGTACCAAGAGACCCAGTACTTC.

The chain joins TRBV29-1 to TRBJ2-1; 11 bases map to TRBD2. J lost 5 bases, V lost 1 base, and 7 bases had no gene match. Per germline, CDR1 SQVTM and CDR2 ANQGSEA. CDR3 size: 16 residues. The CDR3 region is CSVEGIAGGPDNEQFF. For the CDR3, the DNA is TGCAGCGTTGAAGGAATAGCGGGAGGGCCCGACAATGAGCAGTTCTTC.

The chain employs TRBV5-6 and TRBJ1-5; maybe TRBD1 (6 bases). This CDR3 region has 16 residues. V dropped 6 bases and J dropped 2 bases, with 18 bases sitting between them. CDR1 SGHDT and CDR2 YYEEEE come from the germline V gene. The CDR3 loop is CASNSFGGGGNQPQHF. The CDR3 coding sequence is TGTGCCAGCAACTCCTTCGGAGGGGGGGGCAATCAGCCCCAGCATTTT.

Worth noting for this clonotype: Since a much larger clone is just one base distant, this may be a read error. This rearrangement joins TRBV29-1 to TRBJ2-4, with 7 bases fitting TRBD2. The germline CDR1 and CDR2 sequences are SQVTM and ANQGSEA. The CDR3 length is 12 residues. Trimming cost V 5 bases and J 5 bases; bases outside gene matches: 3. This chain's CDR3 is CSVREAENIQYF. In DNA form, the CDR3 reads TGCAGCGTTCGGGAGGCCGAAAACATTCAGTACTTC.

This clonotype occurred many times. V gene TRBV27 combines with J gene TRBJ2-1; no reliable D call. The germline V and J ends were trimmed by 4 bases and 8 bases, with 9 bases remaining between them. Germline assignment: CDR1 MNHEY and CDR2 SMNVEV (reference sequence). This CDR3 spans 12 amino acids. CDR3 amino acids: CASSSLAYEQFF. The CDR3 region has the DNA TGTGCCAGCAGTTCACTGGCTTATGAGCAGTTCTTC.

This clonotype was seen ten or more times. The rearrangement uses TRBV5-4 and TRBJ2-5; D not certain. Trimming stripped 3 bases from V and 5 bases from J, with 20 bases between. The CDR3 is 16 residues long. Germline V gene data show CDR1 as SGHNT and CDR2 as YYREEE (reference sequence). CDR3: CASSSNPRALAETQYF. The CDR3 DNA sequence: TGTGCCAGCAGCTCTAACCCCCGGGCCTTGGCGGAGACCCAGTACTTC. Supplemented by reference TRBV5-4 and TRBJ2-5, the full variable domain reads ETGVTQSPTHLIKTRGQQVTLRCSSQSGHNTVSWYQQALGQGPQFIFQYYREEENGRGNFPPRFSGLQFPNYSSELNVNALELDDSALYLCASSSNPRALAETQYFGPGTRLLVL.

The chain joins TRBV20-1 to TRBJ2-3; the D gene is possibly TRBD2 (5 bases). Germline CDR1 DFQATT, CDR2 SNEGSKA (reference sequence). The CDR3 spans 15 residues. Trimming pared 6 bases from V and 4 bases from J, leaving 20 bases between. The CDR3 spells CSARTRQTRADTQYF. CDR3 in DNA: TGCAGTGCGAGGACTCGCCAGACGCGAGCAGATACGCAGTATTTT.

This clonotype was observed a handful of times. The V call is TRBV20-1, the J call TRBJ2-1; D gene uncertain. From germline, CDR1 is DFQATT and CDR2 SNEGSKA (reference sequence). This CDR3 contains 17 residues. V shed 2 bases and J shed 0 bases, with 17 bases lying between them. The chain's CDR3 is CSARKPRGRSSYNEQFF. CDR3 bases: TGCAGTGCTAGAAAACCTCGCGGTAGGAGCTCCTACAATGAGCAGTTCTTC.